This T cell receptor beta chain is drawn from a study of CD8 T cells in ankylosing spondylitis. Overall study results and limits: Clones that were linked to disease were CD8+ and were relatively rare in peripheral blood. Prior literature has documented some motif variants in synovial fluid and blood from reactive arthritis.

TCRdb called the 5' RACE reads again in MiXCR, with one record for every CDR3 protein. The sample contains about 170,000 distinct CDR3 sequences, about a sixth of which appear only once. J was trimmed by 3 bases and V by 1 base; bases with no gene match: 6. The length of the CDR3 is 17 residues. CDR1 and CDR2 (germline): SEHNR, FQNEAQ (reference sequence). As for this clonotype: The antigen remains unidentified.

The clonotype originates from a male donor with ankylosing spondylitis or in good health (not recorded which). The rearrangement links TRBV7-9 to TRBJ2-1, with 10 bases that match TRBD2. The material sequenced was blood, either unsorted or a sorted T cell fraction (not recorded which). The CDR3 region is CASSLVTGLADYNEQFF. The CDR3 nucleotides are TGTGCCAGCAGCTTAGTAACAGGACTAGCGGACTACAATGAGCAGTTCTTC.